The 31 T cell receptor beta chains given below trace back to one sample, sequenced in a study of shared clonotypes between healthy human individuals. Sequenced by immunoSEQ multiplex PCR; TCRdb stores in-frame clones only, minus some. This repertoire shows about 1.9 million clones, around 95% found once; its top ten account for over 1.5%. Naive CD8 isolation took CD45RO-negative cells positively selected for CCR7 and excluded terminally differentiated effector memory CD45RA+ cells. The sequencing sample was made of naive CD8+ T cells from PBMCs. Receptors originate from a man aged 18 to 30 in good health. Some clones in this sample may be carry-over from other donors' samples.

The genes are TRBV4-1 and TRBJ2-3; 9 nucleotides match TRBD2. The V and J ends lost 1 base and 5 bases, in that order; junction bases with no gene match: 16. The CDR3 is made up of 19 amino acids. Germline CDR1 MGHRA, CDR2 YSYEKL. In DNA form, the CDR3 reads TGCGCCAGCAGCCAAGGTGCGACTAGCGGCCCCTTGCGCGGAGATACGCAGTATTTT. Its protein product is CASSQGATSGPLRGDTQYF.

The table lists this clone with a few counts. The V gene is TRBV2, the J gene TRBJ1-5; 10 bases map to TRBD1. CDR3 size: 14 residues. Looked up from germline, CDR1 is SNHLY and CDR2 is FYNNEI. The V segment lost 8 bases and the J segment 5 bases; nucleotides outside the gene matches: 6. CDR3 amino acids: CASGIGTGDQPQHF. The CDR3 bases are TGTGCCAGCGGTATTGGGACAGGGGATCAGCCCCAGCATTTT.

The chain recombines TRBV29-1 with TRBJ1-3; D uncertain. The length of the CDR3 is 12 residues. In germline, CDR1 is SQVTM, CDR2 ANQGSEA. With 2 bases removed from V and 3 bases from J, the gap between germline ends came to 5 bases. The CDR3 loop is CSVESGGNTIYF. The CDR3 nucleotides are TGCAGCGTTGAATCAGGTGGAAACACCATATATTTT.

The rearrangement links TRBV19 to TRBJ1-1, with unresolved D. Germline lookup yields CDR1 LNHDA and CDR2 SQIVND (reference sequence). The CDR3 runs 16 residues. V was clipped by 0 bases and J by 5 bases, with 16 bases between them. The CDR3 region has the DNA TGTGCCAGTAGTATAGATCTCAGTGGTAAGGGAACTGAAGCTTTCTTT. This translates into CASSIDLSGKGTEAFF.

The CDR3 DNA reads as TGTGCCAGCAGGCTGTACTTAGCGGGTGGAGATACGCAGTATTTT. It is translated as CASRLYLAGGDTQYF. The rearrangement uses TRBV28 and TRBJ2-3; 7 bases match TRBD2. Germline CDR1 is MDHEN and CDR2 is SYDVKM. Trimming took 6 bases from V and 5 from J; bases not matched to a gene: 11. The CDR3 is 15 residues long.

V gene TRBV19 combines with J gene TRBJ2-5; D is ambiguous. The V gene lost 3 bases and the J gene lost 3 bases, with 5 bases spanning the gap. The CDR3 spans 12 residues. Germline V gives CDR1 LNHDA, CDR2 SQIVND (reference sequence). CDR3 loop: CASSMTKETQYF. The CDR3 nucleotides are TGTGCCAGTAGTATGACCAAAGAGACCCAGTACTTC.

The chain recombines TRBV7-9 with TRBJ2-5, with a weak D call TRBD1 (6 bases). Germline V gene sequence: CDR1 SEHNR, CDR2 FQNEAQ (reference sequence). The V and J ends lost 5 bases and 0 bases respectively, with 19 bases between them. The CDR3 has 17 residues. In DNA form, the CDR3 reads TGTGCCAGCAGCCCCTCGGACAGCTCGAAGTACCAAGAGACCCAGTACTTC. Protein: CASSPSDSSKYQETQYF.

The chain has TRBV30 and TRBJ2-7; 8 bases line up with TRBD1. Germline V CDR1 and CDR2: GTSNPN, SVGIG (reference sequence). V dropped 0 bases and J dropped 3; count of bases not matched to a gene: 4. The length of the CDR3 is 14 residues. Written as DNA, the CDR3 is TGTGCCTGGAGTGTAGGGACAGGATACTACGAGCAGTACTTC. This codes for CAWSVGTGYYEQYF.

This clone appeared a single time. The rearrangement uses TRBV7-9 and TRBJ1-4, with a weak D call TRBD1 (6 bases). This CDR3 spans 15 amino acids. Trimming stripped 4 bases from V and 6 bases from J, with 15 bases between. Germline CDR1 is SEHNR and CDR2 is FQNEAQ (reference sequence). In nucleotides, the CDR3 is TGTGCCAGCAGCTCAACAGGGTCTGGATATGAAAAACTGTTTTTT. This translates into CASSSTGSGYEKLFF.

The chain links TRBV5-1 to TRBJ1-2, with TRBD1 matching 8 bases. This CDR3 has 13 residues. V shed 2 bases and J 6 bases; nucleotides not matched to a gene: 3. CDR1 is SGHRS, CDR2 YFSETQ, per germline. CDR3 DNA sequence: TGCGCCAGCAGCTTTGTGACAGGGGATGGCTACACCTTC. Its translation: CASSFVTGDGYTF.

This chain uses TRBV7-9 with TRBJ1-3; D is uncertain. V was trimmed by 5 bases and J by 1 base, leaving 12 bases between them. This CDR3 is built from 15 residues. Germline-derived CDR1 and CDR2 are SEHNR and FQNEAQ (reference sequence). The CDR3 DNA sequence: TGTGCCAGCAGCCCAGAAACGGTTTCTGGAAACACCATATATTTT. Translation gives CASSPETVSGNTIYF.

The chain carries TRBV9 and TRBJ2-7; D gene uncertain. The V gene lost 0 bases and the J gene lost 3 bases, with 10 bases spanning the gap. This CDR3 is built from 14 residues. Germline V gives CDR1 SGDLS, CDR2 YYNGEE. The chain's CDR3 is CASSVDGSYYEQYF. The CDR3 nucleotides read TGTGCCAGCAGCGTAGACGGCAGCTACTACGAGCAGTACTTC.

The chain joins TRBV5-1 to TRBJ2-6, with 9 bases matching TRBD1. Germline V gives CDR1 SGHRS, CDR2 YFSETQ. This CDR3 contains 20 residues. Trimming took 2 bases from V and 0 from J; bases not matched to a gene: 12. In nucleotides, the CDR3 is TGCGCCAGCAGCTTACCCGGGACAGGGCTTTCTCACTCTGGGGCCAACGTCCTGACTTTC. It specifies CASSLPGTGLSHSGANVLTF.

The gene calls are TRBV6-5 and TRBJ2-7, with 9 bases matching TRBD2. J gave up 6 bases and V 3 bases, and 9 bases lay outside the gene matches. The CDR3 consists of 15 residues. CDR1 MNHEY and CDR2 SVGAGI come from the germline V gene. CDR3 nucleotides: TGTGCCAGCAGTTATGGTGCGGGAGGGCCCATCGAGCAGTACTTC. Amino acids: CASSYGAGGPIEQYF.

The chain uses TRBV4-2 and TRBJ2-4; the match to TRBD2 covers 16 bases. V lost 3 bases to trimming and J lost 2 bases; unmatched junction nucleotides: 10. Per the germline V gene, CDR1 is LGHNA and CDR2 is YNFKEQ. This CDR3 comprises 20 residues. For the CDR3, the DNA is TGTGCCAGCAGCCACCCGGGACTAGCGGGAGGGCGACTCTCCAAAAACATTCAGTACTTC. Its protein is CASSHPGLAGGRLSKNIQYF.

The count of this clone is one. The chain employs TRBV7-9 and TRBJ1-4, with D possibly TRBD1 on 6 matching bases. The CDR3 consists of 17 residues. V lost 1 base to trimming and J lost 1 base, with 13 bases between them. Germline CDR1 SEHNR, CDR2 FQNEAQ (reference sequence). The CDR3 region is CASSLVEGVETNEKLFF. CDR3 nucleotides: TGTGCCAGCAGCTTAGTTGAGGGGGTGGAAACTAATGAAAAACTGTTTTTT.

This CDR3 is CASPFSGRALGVDNEQFF. The CDR3 DNA sequence: TGTGCCAGCCCCTTTAGCGGGAGGGCCCTCGGCGTTGACAATGAGCAGTTCTTC. This chain connects TRBV27 to TRBJ2-1; 11 bases are a match to TRBD2. After removal of 8 bases from V and 5 bases from J, the junction contained 17 bases not matched to a gene. Germline CDR1 and CDR2: MNHEY and SMNVEV (reference sequence). The CDR3 sequence is 18 residues long.

About this clone itself: The same CDR3 arises from other DNA sequences in this sample as well. V is TRBV15 and J is TRBJ2-7; D gene unclear. CDR3 size: 13 residues. CDR1 is LNHNV and CDR2 is YYDKDF in the germline V gene (reference sequence). V lost 3 bases and J lost 4, with 10 bases in between. CDR3 region: CATSSGRFYEQYF. The CDR3 coding sequence is TGTGCCACCAGCAGTGGTAGATTTTACGAGCAGTACTTC.

The chain is built from TRBV19 and TRBJ2-1, with D possibly being TRBD1 (5 bases). V was trimmed by 5 bases and J by 9 bases, leaving 11 bases between them. CDR1 and CDR2 (germline): LNHDA, SQIVND (reference sequence). The CDR3 sequence is 12 residues long. CDR3 nucleotide sequence: TGTGCCAGTAGTTTCAGGGTTGGTGAGCAGTTCTTC. Amino acid sequence: CASSFRVGEQFF.

CDR3 loop: CASSPGTAPSTEAFF. The CDR3 region has the DNA TGCGCCAGCAGCCCAGGGACAGCACCTTCCACTGAAGCTTTCTTT. This chain joins TRBV4-3 and TRBJ1-1; 7 bases line up with TRBD1. Germline CDR1 LGHNA, CDR2 YSLEER. The CDR3 is made up of 15 amino acids. V lost 4 bases to trimming and J lost 4 bases; unmatched junction nucleotides: 9.

The rearrangement links TRBV10-1 to TRBJ2-2; no clear D gene. V lost 0 bases and J lost 3, with 2 bases in between. The CDR3 totals 13 residues. In germline, CDR1 is WNHNN, CDR2 SYGVQD (reference sequence). The CDR3 nucleotides read TGCGCCAGCAGTGAGTCGGACACCGGGGAGCTGTTTTTT. This gives the protein CASSESDTGELFF.

The CDR3 here is CASSHSQGGSYNEQFF. In DNA form, the CDR3 reads TGCGCCAGCAGCCATTCCCAGGGGGGGTCCTACAATGAGCAGTTCTTC. The V gene is TRBV4-3, the J gene TRBJ2-1; D assignment may be TRBD1 or TRBD2 (7 bases each). The germline V gene encodes CDR1 LGHNA and CDR2 YSLEER. This CDR3 has 16 amino acids. V was clipped by 3 bases and J by 1 base, with 13 bases between them.

The chain is built from TRBV7-8 and TRBJ1-1, with a tentative D call TRBD1 (6 bases). The CDR3 is 13 amino acids. Per the germline V gene, CDR1 is SGHVS and CDR2 is FQNEAQ. Trimming left V 5 bases short and J 3 bases short, with 10 bases between. Here the CDR3 reads CASSRGGYTEAFF. CDR3 nucleotide sequence: TGTGCCAGCAGCCGCGGGGGCTACACTGAAGCTTTCTTT.

The V gene is TRBV29-1, the J gene TRBJ1-2; possible D gene TRBD1, 5 bases. The V gene lost 7 bases and the J gene lost 3 bases, with 15 bases spanning the gap. The CDR3 consists of 13 residues. Germline loops: CDR1 SQVTM, CDR2 ANQGSEA. The CDR3 sequence: CSARRGRDYGYTF. Here the CDR3 DNA reads TGCAGCGCCCGCCGGGGACGGGACTATGGCTACACCTTC.

This clone showed up just once. This rearrangement joins TRBV6-5 to TRBJ2-7, with TRBD1 matching 7 bases. The CDR3 has 14 amino acids. CDR1 is MNHEY, CDR2 SVGAGI, per germline. V gave up 4 bases and J gave up 0 bases; unmatched junction bases: 3. The CDR3: CASSSGQSSYEQYF. The CDR3 DNA is TGTGCCAGCAGTTCGGGACAGAGCTCCTACGAGCAGTACTTC.

This clone has just a few counts. V usage is TRBV9 and J usage is TRBJ1-1; D is undetermined. The V end lost 1 base, the J end lost 4 bases, and 20 bases lay between the germline ends. There are 17 residues in the CDR3. CDR1 and CDR2 (germline): SGDLS, YYNGEE. CDR3 DNA sequence: TGTGCCAGCAGCGTACGTAAGCAGGTTACGTCGGGCACTGAAGCTTTCTTT. Its translation is CASSVRKQVTSGTEAFF.

The chain has TRBV27 and TRBJ1-1, with 11 nucleotides matching TRBD1. Looked up from germline, CDR1 is MNHEY and CDR2 is SMNVEV (reference sequence). CDR3 length: 15 amino acids. The ends lost 8 bases at V and 0 bases at J; junction bases unmatched: 5. In DNA form, the CDR3 reads TGTGCCAGCCGGGACAGGGGGTTCATGAACACTGAAGCTTTCTTT. As protein: CASRDRGFMNTEAFF.

The V gene is TRBV28, the J gene TRBJ1-1, with 9 nucleotides matching TRBD1. The CDR3 is made up of 17 amino acids. From germline, CDR1 is MDHEN and CDR2 SYDVKM. Losses at the gene ends were 1 base for V and 4 bases for J; bases not matched to a gene: 10. The CDR3 protein is CASSLSWGQGRITEAFF. The CDR3 region has the DNA TGTGCCAGCAGTTTATCCTGGGGACAGGGACGAATCACTGAAGCTTTCTTT.

This clone was detected only once. The CDR3 coding sequence is TGTGCCACACGGGCAGGGCGGACCGGGGAGCTGTTTTTT. Protein: CATRAGRTGELFF. The rearrangement uses TRBV28 and TRBJ2-2; TRBD1 might be the D (5 bases). Germline CDR1 reads MDHEN; CDR2 reads SYDVKM. This CDR3 has 13 residues. V dropped 10 bases and J dropped 5 bases, with 14 bases sitting between them.

The gene calls are TRBV11-2 and TRBJ2-2, with D perhaps TRBD2 (6 bases). V lost 5 bases, J lost 4 bases, and 11 bases lay in between. CDR1 and CDR2 from the germline V gene are SGHAT and FQNNGV. The CDR3 spans 14 residues. CDR3 amino acids: CASSRIGSTGELFF. The DNA of the CDR3 is TGTGCCAGCAGCCGTATCGGGAGCACCGGGGAGCTGTTTTTT.

The CDR3 DNA reads as TGTGCCAGCCGGGACAGGGGATACTACGAGCAGTACTTC. It is translated as CASRDRGYYEQYF. The chain combines TRBV6-6 with TRBJ2-7; TRBD1 agrees at 10 bases. The CDR3 has 13 amino acids. V was clipped by 8 bases and J by 3 bases; unmatched bases: 4. Germline CDR1 reads MNHNY; CDR2 reads SVGAGI (reference sequence).